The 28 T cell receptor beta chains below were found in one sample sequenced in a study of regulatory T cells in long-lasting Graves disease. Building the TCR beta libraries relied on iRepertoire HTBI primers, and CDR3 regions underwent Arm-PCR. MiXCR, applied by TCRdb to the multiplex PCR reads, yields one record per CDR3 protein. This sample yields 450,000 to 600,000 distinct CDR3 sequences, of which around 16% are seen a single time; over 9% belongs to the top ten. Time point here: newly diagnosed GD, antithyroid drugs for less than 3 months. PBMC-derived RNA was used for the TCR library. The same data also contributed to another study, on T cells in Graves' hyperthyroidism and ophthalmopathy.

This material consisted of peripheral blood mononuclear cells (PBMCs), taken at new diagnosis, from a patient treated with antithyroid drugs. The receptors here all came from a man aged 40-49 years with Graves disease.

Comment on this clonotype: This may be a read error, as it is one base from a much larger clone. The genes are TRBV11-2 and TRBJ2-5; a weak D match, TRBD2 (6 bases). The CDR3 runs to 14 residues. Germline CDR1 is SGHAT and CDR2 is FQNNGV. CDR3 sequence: CASSHPGTQETQHF. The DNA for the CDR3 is TGTGCCAGCAGCCATCCCGGGACTCAAGAGACCCAGCACTTC.

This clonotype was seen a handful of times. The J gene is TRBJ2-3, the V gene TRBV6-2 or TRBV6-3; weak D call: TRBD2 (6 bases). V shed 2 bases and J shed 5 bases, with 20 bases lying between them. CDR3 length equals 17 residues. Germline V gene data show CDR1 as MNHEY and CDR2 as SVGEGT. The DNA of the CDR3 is TGTGCCAGCAGTTACGGGACTCCTGGAGGGCCTGAAGATACGCAGTATTTT. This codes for CASSYGTPGGPEDTQYF.

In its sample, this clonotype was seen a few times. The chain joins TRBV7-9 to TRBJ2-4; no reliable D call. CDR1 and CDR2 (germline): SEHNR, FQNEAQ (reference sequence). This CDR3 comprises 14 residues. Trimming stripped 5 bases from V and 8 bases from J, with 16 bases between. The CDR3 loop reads CASSPSLGMDIQYF. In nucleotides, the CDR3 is TGTGCCAGCAGCCCCTCTTTGGGGATGGACATTCAGTACTTC. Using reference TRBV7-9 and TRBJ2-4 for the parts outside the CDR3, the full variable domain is DTGVSQNPRHKITKRGQNVTFRCDPISEHNRLYWYRQTLGQGPEFLTYFQNEAQLEKSRLLSDRFSAERPKGSFSTLEIQRTEQGDSAMYLCASSPSLGMDIQYFGAGTRLSVL.

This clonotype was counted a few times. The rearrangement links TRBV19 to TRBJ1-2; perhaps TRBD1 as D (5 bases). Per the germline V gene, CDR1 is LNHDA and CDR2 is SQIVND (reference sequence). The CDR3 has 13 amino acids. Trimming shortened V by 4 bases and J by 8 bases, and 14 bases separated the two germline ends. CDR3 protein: CASSTQGIGGYTF. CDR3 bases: TGTGCCAGTAGTACCCAGGGTATTGGGGGCTACACCTTC.

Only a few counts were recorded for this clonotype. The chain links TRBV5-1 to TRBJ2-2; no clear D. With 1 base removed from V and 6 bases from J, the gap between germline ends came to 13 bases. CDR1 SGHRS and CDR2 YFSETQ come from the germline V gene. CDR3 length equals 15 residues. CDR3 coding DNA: TGCGCCAGCAGCTTGCCGGCGACCGGGTCCGGGGAGCTGTTTTTT. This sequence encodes CASSLPATGSGELFF.

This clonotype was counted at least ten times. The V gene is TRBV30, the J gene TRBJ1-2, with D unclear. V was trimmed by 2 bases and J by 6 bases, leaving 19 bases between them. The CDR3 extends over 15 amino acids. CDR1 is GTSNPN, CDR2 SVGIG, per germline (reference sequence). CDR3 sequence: CAWSRDWGPSDGYTF. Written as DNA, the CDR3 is TGTGCCTGGAGTCGTGATTGGGGTCCCTCGGATGGCTACACCTTC.

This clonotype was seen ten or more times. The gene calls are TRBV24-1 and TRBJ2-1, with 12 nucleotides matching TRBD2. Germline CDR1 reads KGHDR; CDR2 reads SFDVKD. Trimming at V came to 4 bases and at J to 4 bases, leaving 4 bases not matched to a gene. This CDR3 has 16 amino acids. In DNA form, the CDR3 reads TGTGCCACCAGTGACTGGGGGACTAGCGGGTACAATGAGCAGTTCTTC. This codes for CATSDWGTSGYNEQFF.

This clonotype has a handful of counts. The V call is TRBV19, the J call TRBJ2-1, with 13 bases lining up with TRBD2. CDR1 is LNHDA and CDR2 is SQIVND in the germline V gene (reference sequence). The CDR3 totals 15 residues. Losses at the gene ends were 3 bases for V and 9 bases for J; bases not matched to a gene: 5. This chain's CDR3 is CASSIGLAGAVEQFF. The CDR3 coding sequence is TGTGCCAGTAGTATCGGACTAGCGGGAGCGGTTGAGCAGTTCTTC.

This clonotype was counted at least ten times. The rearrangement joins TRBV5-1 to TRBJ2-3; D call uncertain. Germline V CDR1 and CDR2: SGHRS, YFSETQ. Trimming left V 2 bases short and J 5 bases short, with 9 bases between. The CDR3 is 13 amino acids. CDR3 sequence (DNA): TGCGCCAGCAGCTTACAGCTGGAAGATACGCAGTATTTT. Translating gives CASSLQLEDTQYF.

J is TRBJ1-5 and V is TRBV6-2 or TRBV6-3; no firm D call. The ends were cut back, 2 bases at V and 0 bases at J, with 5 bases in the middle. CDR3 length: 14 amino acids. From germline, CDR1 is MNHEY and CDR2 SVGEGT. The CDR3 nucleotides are TGTGCCAGCAGTTACCCCGGTAGCAATCAGCCCCAGCATTTT. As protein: CASSYPGSNQPQHF.

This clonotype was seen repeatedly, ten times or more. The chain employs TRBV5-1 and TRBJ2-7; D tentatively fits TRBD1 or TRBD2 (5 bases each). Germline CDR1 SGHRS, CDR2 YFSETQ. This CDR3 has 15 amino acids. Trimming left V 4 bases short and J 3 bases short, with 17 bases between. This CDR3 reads CASSLTGTTFYEQYF. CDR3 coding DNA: TGCGCCAGCAGCCTAACCGGGACCACGTTCTACGAGCAGTACTTC. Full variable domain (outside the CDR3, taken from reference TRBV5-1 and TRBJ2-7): KAGVTQTPRYLIKTRGQQVTLSCSPISGHRSVSWYQQTPGQGLQFLFEYFSETQRNKGNFPGRFSGRQFSNSRSEMNVSTLELGDSALYLCASSLTGTTFYEQYFGPGTRLTVT.

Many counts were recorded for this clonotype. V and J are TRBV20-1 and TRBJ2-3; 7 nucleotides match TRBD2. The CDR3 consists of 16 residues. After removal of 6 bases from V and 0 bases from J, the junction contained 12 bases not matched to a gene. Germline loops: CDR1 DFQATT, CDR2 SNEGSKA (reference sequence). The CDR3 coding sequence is TGCAGTGCGCGGCCCTGGGGTAGCGGGAGCACAGATACGCAGTATTTT. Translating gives CSARPWGSGSTDTQYF.

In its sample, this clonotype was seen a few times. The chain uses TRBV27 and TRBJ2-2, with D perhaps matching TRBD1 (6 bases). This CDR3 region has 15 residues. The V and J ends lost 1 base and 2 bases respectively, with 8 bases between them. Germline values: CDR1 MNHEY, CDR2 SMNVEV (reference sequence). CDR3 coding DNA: TGTGCCAGCAGTTTATGGGGACAAAACACCGGGGAGCTGTTTTTT. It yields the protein CASSLWGQNTGELFF.

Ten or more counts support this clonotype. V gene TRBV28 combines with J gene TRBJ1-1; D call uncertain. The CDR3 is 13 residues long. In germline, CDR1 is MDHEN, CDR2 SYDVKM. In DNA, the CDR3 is TGTGGAGCGCAAGGTCGCGGGGACACTGAAGCTTTCTTT. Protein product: CGAQGRGDTEAFF.

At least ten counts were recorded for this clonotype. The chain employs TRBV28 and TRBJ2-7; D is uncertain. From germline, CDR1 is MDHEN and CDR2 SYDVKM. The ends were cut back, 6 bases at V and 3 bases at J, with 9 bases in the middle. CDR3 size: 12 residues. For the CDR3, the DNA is TGTGCCAGCAGAAACGCAAACTACGAGCAGTACTTC. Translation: CASRNANYEQYF.

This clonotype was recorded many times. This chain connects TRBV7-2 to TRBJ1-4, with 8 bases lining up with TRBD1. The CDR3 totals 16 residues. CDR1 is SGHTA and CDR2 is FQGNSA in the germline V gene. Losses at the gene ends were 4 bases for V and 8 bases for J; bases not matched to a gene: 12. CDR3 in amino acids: CASSSSQTGVREKLFF. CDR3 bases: TGTGCCAGCAGCTCAAGCCAGACAGGGGTTCGGGAAAAACTGTTTTTT.

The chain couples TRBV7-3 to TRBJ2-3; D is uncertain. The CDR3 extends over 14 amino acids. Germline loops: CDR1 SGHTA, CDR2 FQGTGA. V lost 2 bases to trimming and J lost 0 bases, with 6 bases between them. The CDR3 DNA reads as TGTGCCAGCAGCTTATCAACTAGCACAGATACGCAGTATTTT. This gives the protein CASSLSTSTDTQYF.

As DNA, the CDR3 is TGTGCCAGCAGCTTAGGGACAGGGAGAGTCTCTGGGGCCAACGTCCTGACTTTC. It codes for CASSLGTGRVSGANVLTF. The chain links TRBV11-3 to TRBJ2-6; 8 bases are a match to TRBD1. J was trimmed by 0 bases and V by 1 base; bases with no gene match: 5. This CDR3 spans 18 amino acids. Per the germline V gene, CDR1 is SGHNT and CDR2 is YENEEA.

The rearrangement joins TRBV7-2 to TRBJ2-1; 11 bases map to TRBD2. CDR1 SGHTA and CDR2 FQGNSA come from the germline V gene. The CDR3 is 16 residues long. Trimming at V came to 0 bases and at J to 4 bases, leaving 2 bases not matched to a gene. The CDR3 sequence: CASSLASGRAYNEQFF. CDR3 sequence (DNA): TGTGCCAGCAGCTTAGCTAGCGGGAGGGCTTACAATGAGCAGTTCTTC.

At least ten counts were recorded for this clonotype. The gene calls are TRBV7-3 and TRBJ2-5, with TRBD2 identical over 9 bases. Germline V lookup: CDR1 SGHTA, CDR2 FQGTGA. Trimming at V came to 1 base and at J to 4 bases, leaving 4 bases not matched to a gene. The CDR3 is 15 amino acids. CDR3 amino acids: CASSLNGGRAETQYF. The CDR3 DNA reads TGTGCCAGCAGCTTAAACGGCGGGAGGGCAGAGACCCAGTACTTC.

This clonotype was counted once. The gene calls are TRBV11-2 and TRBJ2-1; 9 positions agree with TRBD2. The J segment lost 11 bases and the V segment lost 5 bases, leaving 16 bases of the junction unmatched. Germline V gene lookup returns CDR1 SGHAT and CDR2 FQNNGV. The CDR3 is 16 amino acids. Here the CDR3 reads CASSLGRSGSWTKQFF. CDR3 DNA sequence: TGTGCCAGCAGCCTAGGGCGTAGCGGGAGTTGGACTAAGCAGTTCTTC. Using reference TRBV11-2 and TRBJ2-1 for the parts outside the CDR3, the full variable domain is EAGVAQSPRYKIIEKRQSVAFWCNPISGHATLYWYQQILGQGPKLLIQFQNNGVVDDSQLPKDRFSAERLKGVDSTLKIQPAKLEDSAVYLCASSLGRSGSWTKQFFGPGTRLTVL.

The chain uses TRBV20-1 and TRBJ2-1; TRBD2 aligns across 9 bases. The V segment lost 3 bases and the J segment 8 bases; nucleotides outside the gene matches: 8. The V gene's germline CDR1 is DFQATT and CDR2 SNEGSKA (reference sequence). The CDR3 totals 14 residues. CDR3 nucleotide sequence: TGCAGTGCTAGTGGTTCTAGCGGGATGGATGAGCAGTTCTTC. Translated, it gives CSASGSSGMDEQFF.

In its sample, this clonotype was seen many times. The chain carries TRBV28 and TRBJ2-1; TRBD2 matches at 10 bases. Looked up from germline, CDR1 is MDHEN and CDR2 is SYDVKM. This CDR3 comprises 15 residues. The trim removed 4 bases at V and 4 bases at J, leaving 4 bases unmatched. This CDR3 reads CASSSLAGEYNEQFF. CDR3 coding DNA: TGTGCCAGCAGTTCTCTAGCGGGAGAGTACAATGAGCAGTTCTTC. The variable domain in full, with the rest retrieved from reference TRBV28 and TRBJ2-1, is DVKVTQSSRYLVKRTGEKVFLECVQDMDHENMFWYRQDPGLGLRLIYFSYDVKMKEKGDIPEGYSVSREKKERFSLILESASTNQTSMYLCASSSLAGEYNEQFFGPGTRLTVL.

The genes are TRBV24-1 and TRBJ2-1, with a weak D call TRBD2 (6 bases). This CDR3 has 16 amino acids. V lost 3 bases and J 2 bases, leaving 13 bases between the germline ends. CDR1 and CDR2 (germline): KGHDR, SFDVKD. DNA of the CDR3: TGTGCCACCAGTGATCCGGGACTCTATACCTACAATGAGCAGTTCTTC. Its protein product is CATSDPGLYTYNEQFF.

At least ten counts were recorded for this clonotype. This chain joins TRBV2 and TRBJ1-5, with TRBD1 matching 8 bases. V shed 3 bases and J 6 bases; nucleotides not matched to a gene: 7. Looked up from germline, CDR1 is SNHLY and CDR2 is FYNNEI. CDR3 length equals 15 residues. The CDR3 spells CASSDMDRVSQPQHF. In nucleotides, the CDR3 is TGTGCCAGCAGTGACATGGACAGGGTTAGTCAGCCCCAGCATTTT.

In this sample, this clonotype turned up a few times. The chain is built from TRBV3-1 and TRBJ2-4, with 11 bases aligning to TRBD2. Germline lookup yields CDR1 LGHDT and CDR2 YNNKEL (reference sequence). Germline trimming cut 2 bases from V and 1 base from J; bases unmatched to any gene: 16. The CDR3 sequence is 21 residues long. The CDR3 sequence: CASSQLAGGTSSPTAKNIQYF. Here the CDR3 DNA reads TGTGCCAGCAGCCAACTAGCGGGAGGCACTTCAAGCCCCACCGCCAAAAACATTCAGTACTTC.

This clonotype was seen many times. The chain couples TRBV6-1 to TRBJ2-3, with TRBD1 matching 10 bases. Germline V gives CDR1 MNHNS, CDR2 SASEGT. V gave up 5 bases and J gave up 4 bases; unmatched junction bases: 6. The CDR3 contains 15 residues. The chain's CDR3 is CASSRQGAIADTQYF. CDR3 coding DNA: TGTGCCAGCAGTCGACAGGGGGCTATCGCAGATACGCAGTATTTT.

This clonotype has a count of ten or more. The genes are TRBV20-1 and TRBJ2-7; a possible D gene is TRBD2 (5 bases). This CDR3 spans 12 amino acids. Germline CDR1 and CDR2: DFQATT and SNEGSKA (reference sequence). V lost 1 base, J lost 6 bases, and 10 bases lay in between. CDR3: CSARGGLAEQYF. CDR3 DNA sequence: TGCAGTGCTAGAGGAGGGCTTGCCGAGCAGTACTTC.